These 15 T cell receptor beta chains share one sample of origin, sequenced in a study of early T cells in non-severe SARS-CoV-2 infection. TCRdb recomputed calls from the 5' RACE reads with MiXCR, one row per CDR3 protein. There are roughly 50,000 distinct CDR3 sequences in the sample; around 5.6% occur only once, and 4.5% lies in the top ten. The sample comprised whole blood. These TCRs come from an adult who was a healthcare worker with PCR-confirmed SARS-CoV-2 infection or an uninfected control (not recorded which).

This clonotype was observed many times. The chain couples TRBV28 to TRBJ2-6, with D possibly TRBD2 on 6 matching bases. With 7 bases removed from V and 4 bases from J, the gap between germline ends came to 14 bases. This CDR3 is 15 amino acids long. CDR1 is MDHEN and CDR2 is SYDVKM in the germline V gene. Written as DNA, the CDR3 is TGTGCCAGCACCGGAGGGGATACGGGGGCCAACGTCCTGACTTTC. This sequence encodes CASTGGDTGANVLTF.

The CDR3 here is CSASEGQGISGYTF. Written as DNA, the CDR3 is TGCAGTGCTTCTGAGGGGCAGGGAATTAGTGGCTACACCTTC. V is TRBV20-1 and J is TRBJ1-2; D is possibly TRBD1 (5 bases). CDR3 length equals 14 residues. CDR1 and CDR2 from the germline V gene are DFQATT and SNEGSKA (reference sequence). Trimming removed 5 bases from V and 7 bases from J, with 20 bases in between.

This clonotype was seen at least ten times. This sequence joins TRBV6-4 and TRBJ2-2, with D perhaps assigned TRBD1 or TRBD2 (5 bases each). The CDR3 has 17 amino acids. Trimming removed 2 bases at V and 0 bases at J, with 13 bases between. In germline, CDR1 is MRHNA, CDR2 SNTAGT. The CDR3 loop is CASSDTTEGSNTGELFF. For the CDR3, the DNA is TGTGCCAGCAGTGACACGACTGAGGGGTCGAACACCGGGGAGCTGTTTTTT.

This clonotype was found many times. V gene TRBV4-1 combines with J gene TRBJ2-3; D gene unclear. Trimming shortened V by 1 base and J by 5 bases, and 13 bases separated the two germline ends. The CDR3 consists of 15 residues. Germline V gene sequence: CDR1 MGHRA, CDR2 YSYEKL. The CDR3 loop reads CASSQVVAVGDTQYF. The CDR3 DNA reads TGCGCCAGCAGCCAAGTGGTGGCGGTCGGAGATACGCAGTATTTT.

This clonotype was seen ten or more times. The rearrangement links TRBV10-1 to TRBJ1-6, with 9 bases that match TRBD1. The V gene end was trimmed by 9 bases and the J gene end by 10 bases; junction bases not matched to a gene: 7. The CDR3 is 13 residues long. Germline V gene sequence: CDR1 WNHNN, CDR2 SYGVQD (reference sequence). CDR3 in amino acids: CASNDRGTSPLHF. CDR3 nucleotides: TGCGCCAGTAACGACAGGGGGACCTCACCCCTCCACTTT.

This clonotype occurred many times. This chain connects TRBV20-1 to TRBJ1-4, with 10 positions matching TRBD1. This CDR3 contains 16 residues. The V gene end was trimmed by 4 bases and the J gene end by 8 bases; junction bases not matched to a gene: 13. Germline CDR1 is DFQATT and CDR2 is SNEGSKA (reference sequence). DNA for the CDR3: TGCAGTGCTACCGTCCCGGGACAGGGGCGGGGAGAAAAACTGTTTTTT. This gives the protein CSATVPGQGRGEKLFF.

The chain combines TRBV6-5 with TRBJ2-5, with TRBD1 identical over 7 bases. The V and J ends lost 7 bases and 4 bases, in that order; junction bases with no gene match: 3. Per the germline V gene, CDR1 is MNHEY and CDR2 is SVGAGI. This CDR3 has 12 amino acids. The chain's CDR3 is CASMGQLETQYF. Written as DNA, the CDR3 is TGTGCCAGCATGGGACAGCTAGAGACCCAGTACTTC.

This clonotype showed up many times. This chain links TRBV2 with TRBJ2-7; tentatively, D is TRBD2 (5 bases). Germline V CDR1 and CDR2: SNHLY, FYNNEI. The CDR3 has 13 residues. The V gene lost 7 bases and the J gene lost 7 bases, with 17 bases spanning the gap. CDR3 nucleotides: TGTGCCAGCACTACGGGCCGGGAAGGGGAGCAGTACTTC. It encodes CASTTGREGEQYF.

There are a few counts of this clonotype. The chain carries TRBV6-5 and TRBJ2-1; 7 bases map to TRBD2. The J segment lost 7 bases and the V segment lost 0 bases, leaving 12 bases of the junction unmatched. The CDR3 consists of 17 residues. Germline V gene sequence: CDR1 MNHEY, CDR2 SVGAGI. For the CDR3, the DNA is TGTGCCAGCAGTTACTCCCAGGGCCTTGGGAGGGGTAATGAGCAGTTCTTC. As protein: CASSYSQGLGRGNEQFF.

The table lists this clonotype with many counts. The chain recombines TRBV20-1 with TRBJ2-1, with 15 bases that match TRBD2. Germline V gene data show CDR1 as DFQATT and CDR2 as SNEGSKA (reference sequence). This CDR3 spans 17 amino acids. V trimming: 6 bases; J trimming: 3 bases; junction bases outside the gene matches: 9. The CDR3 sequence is CSAPLGTSGRSYNEQFF. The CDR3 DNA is TGCAGTGCCCCTCTGGGGACTAGCGGGAGGAGCTACAATGAGCAGTTCTTC.

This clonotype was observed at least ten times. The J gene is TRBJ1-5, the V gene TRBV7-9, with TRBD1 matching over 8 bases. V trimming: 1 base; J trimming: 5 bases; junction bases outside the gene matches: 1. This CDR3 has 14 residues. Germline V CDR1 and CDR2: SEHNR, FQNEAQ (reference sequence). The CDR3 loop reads CASSLGQGYQPQHF. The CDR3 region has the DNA TGTGCCAGCAGCTTAGGACAGGGGTATCAGCCCCAGCATTTT.

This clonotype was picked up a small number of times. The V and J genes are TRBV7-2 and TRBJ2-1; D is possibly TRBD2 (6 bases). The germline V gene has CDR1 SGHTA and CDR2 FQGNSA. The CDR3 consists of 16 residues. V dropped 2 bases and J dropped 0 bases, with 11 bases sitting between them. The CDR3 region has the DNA TGTGCCAGCAGCTTATCACGGGGGAGCTCCTACAATGAGCAGTTCTTC. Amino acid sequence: CASSLSRGSSYNEQFF.

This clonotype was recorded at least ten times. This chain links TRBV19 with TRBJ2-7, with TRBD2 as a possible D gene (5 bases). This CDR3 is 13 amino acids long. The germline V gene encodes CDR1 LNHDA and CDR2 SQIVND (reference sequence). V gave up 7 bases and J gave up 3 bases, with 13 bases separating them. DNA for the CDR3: TGTGCCAGTAATCGCGGGCCCAACTACGAGCAGTACTTC. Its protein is CASNRGPNYEQYF.

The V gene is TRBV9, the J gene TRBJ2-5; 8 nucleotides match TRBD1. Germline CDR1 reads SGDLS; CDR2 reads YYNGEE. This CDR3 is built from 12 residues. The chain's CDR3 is CATPQGAETQYF. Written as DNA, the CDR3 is TGTGCTACACCGCAGGGGGCCGAGACCCAGTACTTC.

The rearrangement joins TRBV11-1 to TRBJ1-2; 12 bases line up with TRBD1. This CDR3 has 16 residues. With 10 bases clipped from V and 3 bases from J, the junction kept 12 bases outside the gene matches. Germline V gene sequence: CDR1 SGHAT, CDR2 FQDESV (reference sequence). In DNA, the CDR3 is TGTGCCAACAGTTCCGGGACAGGGGGCGCGCACTATGGCTACACCTTC. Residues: CANSSGTGGAHYGYTF.